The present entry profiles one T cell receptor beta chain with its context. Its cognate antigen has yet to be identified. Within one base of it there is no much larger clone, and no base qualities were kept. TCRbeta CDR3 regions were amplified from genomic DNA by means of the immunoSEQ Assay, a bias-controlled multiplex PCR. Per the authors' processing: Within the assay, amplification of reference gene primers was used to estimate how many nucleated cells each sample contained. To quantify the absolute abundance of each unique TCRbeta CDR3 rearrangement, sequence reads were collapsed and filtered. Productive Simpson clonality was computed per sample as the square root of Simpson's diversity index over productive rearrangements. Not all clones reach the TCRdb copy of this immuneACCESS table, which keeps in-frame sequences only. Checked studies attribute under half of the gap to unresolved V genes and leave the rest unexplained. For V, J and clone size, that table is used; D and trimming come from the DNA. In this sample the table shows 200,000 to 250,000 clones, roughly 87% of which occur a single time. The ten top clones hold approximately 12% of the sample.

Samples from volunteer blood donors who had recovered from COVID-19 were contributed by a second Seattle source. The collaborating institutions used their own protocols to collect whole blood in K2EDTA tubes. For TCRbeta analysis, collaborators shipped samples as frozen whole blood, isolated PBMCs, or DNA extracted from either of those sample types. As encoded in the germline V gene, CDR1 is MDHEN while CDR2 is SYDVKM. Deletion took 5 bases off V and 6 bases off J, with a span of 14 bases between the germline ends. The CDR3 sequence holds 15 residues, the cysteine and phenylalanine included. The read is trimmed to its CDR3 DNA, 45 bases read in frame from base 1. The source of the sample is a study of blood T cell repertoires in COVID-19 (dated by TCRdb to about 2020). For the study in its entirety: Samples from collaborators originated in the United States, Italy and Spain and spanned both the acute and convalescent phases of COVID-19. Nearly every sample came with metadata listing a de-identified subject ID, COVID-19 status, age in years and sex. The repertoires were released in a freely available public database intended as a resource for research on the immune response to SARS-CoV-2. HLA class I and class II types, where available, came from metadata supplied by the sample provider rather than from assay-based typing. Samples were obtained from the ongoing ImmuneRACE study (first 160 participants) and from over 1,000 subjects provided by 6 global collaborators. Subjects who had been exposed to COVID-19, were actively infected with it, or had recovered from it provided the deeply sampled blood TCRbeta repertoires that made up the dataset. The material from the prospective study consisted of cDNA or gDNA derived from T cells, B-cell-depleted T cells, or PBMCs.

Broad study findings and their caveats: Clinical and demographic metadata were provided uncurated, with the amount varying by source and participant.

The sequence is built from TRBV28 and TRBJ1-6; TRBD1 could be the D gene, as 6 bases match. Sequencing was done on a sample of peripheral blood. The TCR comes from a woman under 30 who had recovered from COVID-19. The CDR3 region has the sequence CASSRIDRSNSPLHF. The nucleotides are TGTGCCAGCAGTCGAATCGACAGGAGTAATTCACCCCTCCACTTT.